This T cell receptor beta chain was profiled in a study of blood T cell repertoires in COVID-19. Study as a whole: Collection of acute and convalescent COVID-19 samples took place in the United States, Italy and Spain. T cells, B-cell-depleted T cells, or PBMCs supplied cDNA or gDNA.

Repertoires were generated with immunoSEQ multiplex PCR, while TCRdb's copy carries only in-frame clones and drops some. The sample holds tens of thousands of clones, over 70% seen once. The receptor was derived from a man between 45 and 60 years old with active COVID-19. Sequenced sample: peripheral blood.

CDR3: CAWRKKGTGGPYGYTF. CDR3 bases: TGTGCCTGGAGAAAAAAGGGTACAGGTGGTCCCTATGGCTACACCTTC. This chain joins TRBV30 and TRBJ1-2; D possibly corresponds to TRBD1 (5 bases). The CDR3 consists of 16 residues. Trimming cost V 3 bases and J 4 bases, with 21 bases left between them. Germline V lookup: CDR1 GTSNPN, CDR2 SVGIG (reference sequence). Looking up the rest from reference TRBV30 and TRBJ1-2 gives the full variable domain: SQTIHQWPATLVQPVGSPLSLECTVEGTSNPNLYWYRQAAGRGLQLLFYSVGIGQISSEVPQNLSASRPQDRQFILSSKKLLLSDSGFYLCAWRKKGTGGPYGYTFGSGTRLTVV.